The 28 T cell receptor beta chains below come from one sample, sequenced in a study of vaccination effects on CD4 cells after COVID-19. Culture proceeded for 9 to 11 days, and CD4+ T cells were then isolated. This person's SARS-CoV-2 infection, confirmed by PCR, occurred between March and December 2020. Two doses of BNT162b2 or mRNA-1273 vaccine were administered to participants. Their antigen targets remain unknown. TCRdb's table, derived via immunoSEQ multiplex PCR, lists solely in-frame clones and lacks some. The sample records tens of thousands of clones, 65% to 75% being singletons. The sequences come from CD4+ T cells from PBMCs cultured without peptide, collected after COVID-19 vaccination. The origin of the receptors is a human donor who had a prior SARS-CoV-2 infection.

CDR3 DNA sequence: TGTGCCAGCAGCTTGGGGACTAGCGTTAGGTACGGAAACATTCAGTACTTC. Translating gives CASSLGTSVRYGNIQYF. The rearrangement joins TRBV5-4 to TRBJ2-4; 9 nucleotides align to TRBD2. Unmatched junction bases numbered 10, after V lost 0 bases and J lost 6 bases. The CDR3 extends over 17 amino acids. Per the germline V gene, CDR1 is SGHNT and CDR2 is YYREEE (reference sequence).

The chain couples TRBV5-4 to TRBJ2-5; 9 nucleotides align to TRBD1. Germline-derived CDR1 and CDR2 are SGHNT and YYREEE (reference sequence). The CDR3 covers 15 residues. The trim removed 0 bases at V and 4 bases at J, leaving 4 bases unmatched. CDR3 bases: TGTGCCAGCAGCTTGGTACAGGGGGCGGGAGAGACCCAGTACTTC. Its protein is CASSLVQGAGETQYF.

The rearrangement uses TRBV5-8 and TRBJ1-2; TRBD1 might be the D (5 bases). Germline V lookup: CDR1 SGHTS, CDR2 YDEGEE. The CDR3 has 17 amino acids. Trimming left V 3 bases short and J 1 base short, with 19 bases between. The CDR3 DNA sequence: TGTGCCAGCAGCTCCCAAACTTCAAGGGGCCGTAACTATGGCTACACCTTC. This gives the protein CASSSQTSRGRNYGYTF.

This chain links TRBV11-2 with TRBJ2-5, with 16 bases fitting TRBD2. Losses at the gene ends were 5 bases for V and 2 bases for J; bases not matched to a gene: 2. Germline CDR1 and CDR2: SGHAT and FQNNGV. This CDR3 region has 16 residues. The CDR3 reads CASSLGLAGGQETQYF. CDR3 nucleotides: TGTGCCAGCAGCCTGGGACTAGCGGGGGGGCAAGAGACCCAGTACTTC.

V gene TRBV27 combines with J gene TRBJ2-1; perhaps D is TRBD1 or TRBD2 (6 bases each). CDR1 and CDR2 from the germline V gene are MNHEY and SMNVEV (reference sequence). The CDR3 is made up of 17 amino acids. Between the trimmed V and J ends, which lost 6 bases and 8 bases, there was a span of 26 bases. CDR3: CASRGGIQGRGSDEQFF. DNA for the CDR3: TGTGCCAGCAGGGGCGGGATTCAGGGCAGGGGATCAGATGAGCAGTTCTTC.

This clone turned up a few times. The CDR3 loop reads CASSLRQSSTDTQYF. In DNA form, the CDR3 reads TGTGCCAGCAGCTTGCGACAGAGTAGCACAGATACGCAGTATTTT. The chain combines TRBV14 with TRBJ2-3, with D maybe TRBD1 (5 bases). Per germline, CDR1 SGHDN and CDR2 FVKESK. With 5 bases removed from V and 0 bases from J, the gap between germline ends came to 12 bases. CDR3 length: 15 residues.

The chain carries TRBV5-5 and TRBJ2-3; the D is unclear. In germline, CDR1 is SGHKS, CDR2 YYEKEE (reference sequence). The ends were cut back, 5 bases at V and 1 base at J, with 11 bases in the middle. The CDR3 has 14 amino acids. The CDR3 bases are TGTGCCAGCAGGGGCCTTGACCGCACAGATACGCAGTATTTT. Amino acid sequence: CASRGLDRTDTQYF.

J is TRBJ2-5 and V is TRBV5-1; D might be TRBD2 (5 bases). This CDR3 contains 15 residues. Per the germline V gene, CDR1 is SGHRS and CDR2 is YFSETQ. The germline V and J ends were trimmed by 4 bases and 5 bases, with 18 bases remaining between them. The CDR3 spells CASSPGRAEWETQYF. CDR3 in DNA: TGCGCCAGCAGCCCGGGTCGAGCGGAATGGGAGACCCAGTACTTC.

The rearrangement joins TRBV18 to TRBJ1-4; possibly TRBD1 for D (5 bases). Trimming pared 3 bases from V and 4 bases from J, leaving 9 bases between. CDR1 KGHSH and CDR2 LQKENI come from the germline V gene. The CDR3 has 14 amino acids. The CDR3 coding sequence is TGTGCCAGCTCACCGACAGTAAATAATGAAAAACTGTTTTTT. Its protein is CASSPTVNNEKLFF.

The gene calls are TRBV2 and TRBJ2-7, with 8 bases aligning to TRBD1. The CDR3 is made up of 14 amino acids. Germline V gene data show CDR1 as SNHLY and CDR2 as FYNNEI. V lost 5 bases, J lost 2 bases, and 5 bases stayed unmatched. CDR3 protein: CASSLQGVTYEQYF. As DNA, the CDR3 is TGTGCCAGCAGTTTACAGGGGGTCACCTACGAGCAGTACTTC.

The chain uses TRBV30 and TRBJ2-1; D possibly corresponds to TRBD2 (6 bases). CDR1 and CDR2 (germline): GTSNPN, SVGIG (reference sequence). The CDR3 is 14 residues long. Trimming shortened V by 2 bases and J by 4 bases, and 12 bases separated the two germline ends. The CDR3 DNA follows: TGTGCCTGGAGTTGGGGACTTGGGTACAATGAGCAGTTCTTC. Translation gives CAWSWGLGYNEQFF.

The J gene is TRBJ2-7, the V gene TRBV19, with D possibly matching TRBD2 (6 bases). Trimming took off 5 bases at V and 2 bases at J, with 13 bases between the two ends. The V gene's germline CDR1 is LNHDA and CDR2 SQIVND (reference sequence). This CDR3 has 14 residues. CDR3 DNA sequence: TGTGCCAGTAGTGCTCTCGGGAGAACCTACGAGCAGTACTTC. It specifies CASSALGRTYEQYF. Using reference TRBV19 and TRBJ2-7 for the parts outside the CDR3, the full variable domain is DGGITQSPKYLFRKEGQNVTLSCEQNLNHDAMYWYRQDPGQGLRLIYYSQIVNDFQKGDIAEGYSVSREKKESFPLTVTSAQKNPTAFYLCASSALGRTYEQYFGPGTRLTVT.

This rearrangement joins TRBV7-8 to TRBJ2-4; 11 bases match TRBD2. The CDR3 is 21 amino acids. Germline V lookup: CDR1 SGHVS, CDR2 FQNEAQ. V shed 2 bases, J shed 0 bases, and the junction held 15 bases outside the gene matches. CDR3 nucleotide sequence: TGTGCCAGCAGCTTACGTGTCCTTAGCGGGAGGGCCAGCGCAGCCAAAAACATTCAGTACTTC. Translating it yields CASSLRVLSGRASAAKNIQYF.

This clone was counted only a few times. The chain carries TRBV19 and TRBJ1-5; 8 bases align to TRBD1. Trimming removed 5 bases from V and 6 bases from J; junction bases left unmatched: 6. The germline V gene encodes CDR1 LNHDA and CDR2 SQIVND (reference sequence). The CDR3 sequence is 14 residues long. The CDR3 spells CASSPRGQGQPQHF. In DNA, the CDR3 is TGTGCCAGTAGTCCCAGGGGGCAAGGTCAGCCCCAGCATTTT.

In this sample, this clone turned up once. The chain carries TRBV6-6 and TRBJ2-2; TRBD2 is a possible D gene (7 bases). Germline CDR1 reads MNHNY; CDR2 reads SVGAGI (reference sequence). There are 16 residues in the CDR3. V was clipped by 2 bases and J by 5 bases, with 15 bases between them. The CDR3: CASSYLGGRGTGELFF. The CDR3 nucleotides are TGTGCCAGCAGTTACCTGGGGGGGCGCGGAACCGGGGAGCTGTTTTTT.

The chain joins TRBV3-1 (or the pseudogene TRBV3-2) to TRBJ2-5; D is uncertain. This CDR3 contains 12 residues. V lost 0 bases, J lost 2 bases, and 1 base lay in between. The germline V gene encodes CDR1 LGHDT and CDR2 YNNKEL (reference sequence). The CDR3 protein is CASSQDQETQYF. The DNA of the CDR3 is TGTGCCAGCAGCCAAGATCAAGAGACCCAGTACTTC.

The CDR3 spells CAISEAGGDSPLHF. As DNA, the CDR3 is TGTGCCATCAGTGAGGCGGGGGGAGATTCACCCCTCCACTTT. The V call is TRBV10-3, the J call TRBJ1-6; maybe TRBD1 (5 bases). The CDR3 is 14 residues long. V was shortened by 2 bases and J by 8 bases, with 10 bases between the two germline ends. From germline, CDR1 is ENHRY and CDR2 SYGVKD.

Only one count was recorded for this clone. An end of the junction differs from the germline gene, which may be a read error. The CDR3 loop reads CASSKGLAGHNEQFF. The CDR3, as DNA: TGTGCTAGCAGCAAGGGACTAGCGGGGCACAATGAGCAGTTCTTC. The J gene is TRBJ2-1, the V gene TRBV7-7; the match to TRBD2 covers 13 bases. Germline values: CDR1 SSHAT, CDR2 FNYEAQ (reference sequence). This CDR3 is built from 15 residues. Based on the CDR3 plus reference TRBV7-7 and TRBJ2-1, the full variable domain is GAGVSQSPRYKVTKRGQDVTLRCDPISSHATLYWYQQALGQGPEFLTYFNYEAQPDKSGLPSDRFSAERPEGSISTLTIQRTEQRDSAMYRCASSKGLAGHNEQFFGPGTRLTVL.

This clone was observed a single time. The chain recombines TRBV6-5 with TRBJ1-5; D gene unclear. Trimming stripped 8 bases from V and 0 bases from J, with 11 bases between. This CDR3 has 14 residues. Germline V lookup: CDR1 MNHEY, CDR2 SVGAGI. In DNA, the CDR3 is TGTGCCAGCTTCAGCGATTATAGCAATCAGCCCCAGCATTTT. Protein product: CASFSDYSNQPQHF.

The rearrangement uses TRBV6-5 and TRBJ2-7; tentative D call: TRBD1 (6 bases). Germline V gene data show CDR1 as MNHEY and CDR2 as SVGAGI. The germline V and J ends were trimmed by 1 base and 4 bases, with 14 bases remaining between them. This CDR3 has 15 residues. CDR3 residues: CASSYYSGQLYEQYF. CDR3 coding DNA: TGTGCCAGCAGTTACTACAGTGGACAGTTATACGAGCAGTACTTC.

This clone has only a few counts. The sample holds other DNA sequences that translate to the same CDR3. The rearrangement links TRBV10-3 to TRBJ2-7, with no clear D. The CDR3 is 12 residues long. V was shortened by 0 bases and J by 4 bases, with 4 bases between the two germline ends. CDR1 and CDR2 (germline): ENHRY, SYGVKD. The CDR3 DNA reads as TGTGCCATCAGTGAGTCCCGATACGAGCAGTACTTC. Protein product: CAISESRYEQYF.

The chain has TRBV28 and TRBJ2-1; tentatively, D is TRBD1 (5 bases). V lost 1 base to trimming and J lost 0 bases, with 13 bases between them. The CDR3 extends over 17 amino acids. CDR1 and CDR2 (germline): MDHEN, SYDVKM. CDR3 DNA sequence: TGTGCCAGCAGTTTATTGATCCAGGGTAGCTCCTACAATGAGCAGTTCTTC. It yields the protein CASSLLIQGSSYNEQFF.

The J gene is TRBJ1-6, the V gene TRBV14; no reliable D call. Germline-derived CDR1 and CDR2 are SGHDN and FVKESK. Trimming shortened V by 4 bases and J by 5 bases, and 9 bases separated the two germline ends. This CDR3 has 14 amino acids. This chain's CDR3 is CASSPGINNSPLHF. The CDR3 DNA follows: TGTGCCAGCAGCCCCGGGATAAATAATTCACCCCTCCACTTT.

The chain couples TRBV5-1 to TRBJ2-5; TRBD1 or TRBD2 may be the D gene (5 bases each). V lost 4 bases, J lost 0 bases, and 13 bases lay in between. Germline lookup yields CDR1 SGHRS and CDR2 YFSETQ. The CDR3 extends over 15 amino acids. The CDR3 DNA reads as TGCGCCAGCAGCCCCACCGGGACGAACCAAGAGACCCAGTACTTC. Translating it yields CASSPTGTNQETQYF.

The chain has TRBV7-3 and TRBJ1-1, with a tentative D call TRBD1 (5 bases). CDR3 length: 15 residues. Trimming pared 2 bases from V and 3 bases from J, leaving 13 bases between. CDR1 and CDR2 from the germline V gene are SGHTA and FQGTGA. In DNA, the CDR3 is TGTGCCAGCAGCTTAGTTTCCGGGGGATACACTGAAGCTTTCTTT. Translated: CASSLVSGGYTEAFF. The variable domain in full, with the rest retrieved from reference TRBV7-3 and TRBJ1-1, is GAGVSQTPSNKVTEKGKYVELRCDPISGHTALYWYRQSLGQGPEFLIYFQGTGAADDSGLPNDRFFAVRPEGSVSTLKIQRTERGDSAVYLCASSLVSGGYTEAFFGQGTRLTVV.

V and J are TRBV18 and TRBJ2-7; no definite D call. Trimming removed 2 bases at V and 7 bases at J, with 12 bases between. CDR3 length: 13 residues. Germline-derived CDR1 and CDR2 are KGHSH and LQKENI. The CDR3 sequence is CASSPNSSGEQYF. In nucleotides, the CDR3 is TGTGCCAGCTCACCAAATAGCTCTGGAGAGCAGTACTTC.

V usage is TRBV30 and J usage is TRBJ2-5; D gene ambiguous. The CDR3 loop spans 12 amino acids. The V gene's germline CDR1 is GTSNPN and CDR2 SVGIG (reference sequence). V was cut by 1 base and J by 2 bases, with 5 bases left in between. CDR3 nucleotide sequence: TGTGCCTGGAGTGCCGGGCAAGAGACCCAGTACTTC. It codes for CAWSAGQETQYF.

J is TRBJ2-5 and V is TRBV4-3; the match to TRBD1 covers 11 bases. Trimming removed 6 bases from V and 5 bases from J; junction bases left unmatched: 8. The CDR3 extends over 15 amino acids. CDR1 is LGHNA and CDR2 is YSLEER in the germline V gene. As DNA, the CDR3 is TGCGCCAGCAGTCCGGCCGGGACAGGGGGGGAGACCCAGTACTTC. Translation gives CASSPAGTGGETQYF.